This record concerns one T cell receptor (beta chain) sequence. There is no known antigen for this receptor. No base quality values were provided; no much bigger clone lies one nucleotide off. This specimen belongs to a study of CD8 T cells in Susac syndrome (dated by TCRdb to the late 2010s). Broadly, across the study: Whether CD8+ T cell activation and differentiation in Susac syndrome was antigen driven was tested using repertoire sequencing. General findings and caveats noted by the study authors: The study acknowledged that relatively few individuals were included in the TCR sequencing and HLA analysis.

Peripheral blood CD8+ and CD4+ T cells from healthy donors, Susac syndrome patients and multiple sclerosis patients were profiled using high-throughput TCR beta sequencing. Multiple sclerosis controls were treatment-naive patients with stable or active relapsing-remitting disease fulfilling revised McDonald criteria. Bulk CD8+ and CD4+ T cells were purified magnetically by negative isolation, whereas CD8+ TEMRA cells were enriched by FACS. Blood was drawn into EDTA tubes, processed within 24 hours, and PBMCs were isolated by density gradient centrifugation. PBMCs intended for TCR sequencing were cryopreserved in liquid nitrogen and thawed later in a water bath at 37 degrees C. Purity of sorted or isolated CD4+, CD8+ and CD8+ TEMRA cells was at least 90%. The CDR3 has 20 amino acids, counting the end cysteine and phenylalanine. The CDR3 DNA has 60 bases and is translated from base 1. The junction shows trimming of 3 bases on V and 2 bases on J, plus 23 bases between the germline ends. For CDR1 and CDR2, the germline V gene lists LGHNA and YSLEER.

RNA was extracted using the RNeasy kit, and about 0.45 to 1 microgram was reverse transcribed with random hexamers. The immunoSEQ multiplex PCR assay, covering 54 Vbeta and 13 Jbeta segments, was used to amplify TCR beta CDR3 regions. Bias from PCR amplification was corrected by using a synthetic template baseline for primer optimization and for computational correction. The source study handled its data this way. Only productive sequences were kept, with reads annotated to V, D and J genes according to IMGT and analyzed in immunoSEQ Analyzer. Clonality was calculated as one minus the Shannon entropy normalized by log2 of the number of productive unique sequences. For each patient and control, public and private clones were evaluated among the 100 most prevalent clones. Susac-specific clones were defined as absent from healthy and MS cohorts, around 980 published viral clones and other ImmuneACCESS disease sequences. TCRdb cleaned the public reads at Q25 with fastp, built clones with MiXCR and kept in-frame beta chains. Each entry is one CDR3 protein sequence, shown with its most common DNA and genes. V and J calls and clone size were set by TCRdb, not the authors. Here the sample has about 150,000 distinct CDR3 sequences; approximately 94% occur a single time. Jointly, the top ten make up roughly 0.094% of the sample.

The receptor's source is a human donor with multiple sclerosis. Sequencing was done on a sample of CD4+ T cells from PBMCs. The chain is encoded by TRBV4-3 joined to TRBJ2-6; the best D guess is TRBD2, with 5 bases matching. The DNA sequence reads TGCGCCAGCAGCCAGAGTGCGGGCCCGGGCGAAGGTCCTGGGGCCAACGTCCTGACTTTC. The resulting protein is CASSQSAGPGEGPGANVLTF.